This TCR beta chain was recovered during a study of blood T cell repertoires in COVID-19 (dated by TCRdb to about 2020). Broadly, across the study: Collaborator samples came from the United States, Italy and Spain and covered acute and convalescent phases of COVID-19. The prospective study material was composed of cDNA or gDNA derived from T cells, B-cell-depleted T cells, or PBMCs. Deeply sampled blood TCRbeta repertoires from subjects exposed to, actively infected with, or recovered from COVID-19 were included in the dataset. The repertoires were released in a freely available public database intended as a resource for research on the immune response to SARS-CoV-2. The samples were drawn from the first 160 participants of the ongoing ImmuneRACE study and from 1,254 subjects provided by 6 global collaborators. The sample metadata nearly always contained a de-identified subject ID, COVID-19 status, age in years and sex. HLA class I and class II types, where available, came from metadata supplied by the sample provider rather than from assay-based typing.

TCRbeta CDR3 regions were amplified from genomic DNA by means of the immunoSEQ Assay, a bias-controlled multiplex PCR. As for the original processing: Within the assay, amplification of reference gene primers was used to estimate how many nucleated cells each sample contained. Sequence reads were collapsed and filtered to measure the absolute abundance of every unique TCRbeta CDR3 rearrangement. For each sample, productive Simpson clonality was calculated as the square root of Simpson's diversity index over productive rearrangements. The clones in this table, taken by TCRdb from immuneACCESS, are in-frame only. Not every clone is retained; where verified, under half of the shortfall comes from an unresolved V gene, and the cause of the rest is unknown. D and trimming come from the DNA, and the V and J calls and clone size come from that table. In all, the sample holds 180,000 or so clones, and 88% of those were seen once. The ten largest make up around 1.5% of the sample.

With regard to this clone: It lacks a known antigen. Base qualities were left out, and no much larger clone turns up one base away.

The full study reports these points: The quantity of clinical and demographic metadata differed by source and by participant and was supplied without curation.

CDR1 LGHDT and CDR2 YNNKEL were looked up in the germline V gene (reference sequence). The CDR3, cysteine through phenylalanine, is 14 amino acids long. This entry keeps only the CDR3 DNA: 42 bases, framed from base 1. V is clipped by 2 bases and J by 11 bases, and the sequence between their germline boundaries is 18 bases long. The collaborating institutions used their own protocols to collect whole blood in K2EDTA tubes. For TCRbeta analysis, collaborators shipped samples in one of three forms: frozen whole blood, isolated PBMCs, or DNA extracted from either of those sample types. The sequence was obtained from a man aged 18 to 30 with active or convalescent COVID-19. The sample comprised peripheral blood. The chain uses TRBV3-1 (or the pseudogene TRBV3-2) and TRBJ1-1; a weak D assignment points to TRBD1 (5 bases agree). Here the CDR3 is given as CASSQPSSGGRAFF. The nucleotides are TGTGCCAGCAGCCAACCCTCGTCCGGGGGTAGGGCTTTCTTT.